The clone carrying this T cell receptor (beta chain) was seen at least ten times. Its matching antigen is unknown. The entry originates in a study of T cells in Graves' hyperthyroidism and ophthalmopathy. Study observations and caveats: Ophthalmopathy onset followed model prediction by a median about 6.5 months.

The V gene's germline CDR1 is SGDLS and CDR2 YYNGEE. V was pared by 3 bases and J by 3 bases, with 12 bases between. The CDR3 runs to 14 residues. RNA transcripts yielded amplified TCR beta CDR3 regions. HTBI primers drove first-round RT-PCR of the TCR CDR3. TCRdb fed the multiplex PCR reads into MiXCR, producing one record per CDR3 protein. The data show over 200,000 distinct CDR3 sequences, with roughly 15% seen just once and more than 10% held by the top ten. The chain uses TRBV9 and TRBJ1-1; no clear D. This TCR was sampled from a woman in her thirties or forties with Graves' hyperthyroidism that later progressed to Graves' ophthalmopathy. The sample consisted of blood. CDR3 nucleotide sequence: TGTGCCAGCAGCGATGGCGGATCCCACACTGAAGCTTTCTTT. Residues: CASSDGGSHTEAFF.